The clone carrying this TCR beta chain was seen only once. Its antigen is as yet unknown. The table came from immunoSEQ multiplex PCR; TCRdb's copy has only in-frame clones and leaves some out. Of about 95,000 clones listed, around four fifths were seen once; the top ten hold 0.65% to 1%. The record originates from a study of radiotherapy plus CTLA-4 blockade in lung cancer. Study-level information: An objective response was seen in roughly a sixth of patients, and disease control in 31%.

Study-wide points: Radiotherapy plus ipilimumab was followed by expansion in blood of tumor-derived TCR clones.

The V gene's germline CDR1 is MDHEN and CDR2 SYDVKM. Trimming cost V 4 bases and J 2 bases, with 12 bases left between them. There are 14 residues in the CDR3. The clonotype was recovered from a human donor with non-small cell lung cancer who had stable disease on radiotherapy plus ipilimumab. This specimen consisted of peripheral blood, obtained from a patient treated with radiotherapy plus ipilimumab. The chain recombines TRBV28 with TRBJ2-7; D is unclear. CDR3 nucleotide sequence: TGTGCCAGCAGTTCCGATGAAGGAACCTACGAGCAGTACTTC. Its translation: CASSSDEGTYEQYF.